This T cell receptor (beta chain) comes out of a study of blood T cell repertoires in COVID-19. To note about this clone: Other DNA sequences from this sample encode an identical CDR3 as well.

Original methodology: Amplifying reference gene primers gave estimates of nucleated cell counts. Sequencing used immunoSEQ multiplex PCR; TCRdb keeps in-frame clones, though not all of them. Clonal size and the V and J genes are those of that table, whereas D and trimming came from the DNA. This sample has under 250,000 clones; around 81% occur once, and the top ten carry roughly 2%. V was pared by 5 bases and J by 0 bases, with 8 bases between. The V gene's germline CDR1 is MNHEY and CDR2 SVGAGI. The CDR3 spans 14 residues. The source material was peripheral blood. The TCR sequence derives from a young man who had recovered from COVID-19. This chain links TRBV6-5 with TRBJ1-5; D not resolved. Here the CDR3 DNA reads TGTGCCAGCAGTAGGCAGGTTAGCAATCAGCCCCAGCATTTT. It yields the protein CASSRQVSNQPQHF.